This entry lists 8 T cell receptor beta chains sequenced from one sample in a study of blood T cell repertoires in COVID-19. The protocol was immunoSEQ multiplex PCR, while the TCRdb copy is restricted to in-frame clones and leaves out a portion. The repertoire holds about 110,000 clones, around 90% seen once, with approximately 3.4% in the top ten. Sequencing input: peripheral blood. Receptor source: a woman aged 45 to 65 with acute or convalescent COVID-19.

The chain recombines TRBV6-5 with TRBJ1-1; 10 bases are a match to TRBD1. The CDR3 extends over 12 amino acids. With 6 bases clipped from V and 11 bases from J, the junction kept 6 bases outside the gene matches. In germline, CDR1 is MNHEY, CDR2 SVGAGI. CDR3 protein: CASSRGGQGAFF. The CDR3 DNA follows: TGTGCCAGCAGCCGCGGGGGACAGGGGGCTTTCTTT.

V gene TRBV2 combines with J gene TRBJ1-1, with D tentatively TRBD1 (5 bases). V lost 6 bases and J 8 bases, leaving 19 bases between the germline ends. The germline gives CDR1 SNHLY, CDR2 FYNNEI. The CDR3 consists of 14 residues. The chain's CDR3 is CASRAQGGEGEAFF. The CDR3 region has the DNA TGTGCCAGCAGGGCGCAGGGAGGGGAGGGGGAAGCTTTCTTT.

V usage is TRBV2 and J usage is TRBJ1-2; TRBD1 is a possible D gene (6 bases). The CDR3 loop spans 12 amino acids. The germline gives CDR1 SNHLY, CDR2 FYNNEI. Trimming shortened V by 7 bases and J by 8 bases, and 14 bases separated the two germline ends. As DNA, the CDR3 is TGTGCCAGCAATTTACAGGGTAGAGGCTACACCTTC. It codes for CASNLQGRGYTF.

The chain couples TRBV11-3 to TRBJ2-1; D remains ambiguous. The V end was cut by 1 base, the J end by 6 bases, with 10 bases between. Germline CDR1 is SGHNT and CDR2 is YENEEA. This CDR3 has 14 residues. CDR3 protein: CASSLASWSNEQFF. CDR3 nucleotides: TGTGCCAGCAGCTTAGCCTCGTGGAGCAATGAGCAGTTCTTC. Looking up the rest from reference TRBV11-3 and TRBJ2-1 gives the full variable domain: EAGVVQSPRYKIIEKKQPVAFWCNPISGHNTLYWYLQNLGQGPELLIRYENEEAVDDSQLPKDRFSAERLKGVDSTLKIQPAELGDSAVYLCASSLASWSNEQFFGPGTRLTVL.

As for this clone: This specimen includes other DNA sequences encoding the same CDR3. This chain connects TRBV15 to TRBJ2-7; 8 nucleotides agree with TRBD1. J was trimmed by 6 bases and V by 3 bases; bases with no gene match: 4. The germline V gene encodes CDR1 LNHNV and CDR2 YYDKDF (reference sequence). CDR3 size: 13 residues. The CDR3 bases are TGTGCCACCAGCAGGGACAGGGCGGCCGAGCAGTACTTC. Protein sequence: CATSRDRAAEQYF.

CDR3 sequence reads: CASSFRSGGAGEQFF. The CDR3 nucleotides read TGTGCCAGCAGTTTCCGCAGCGGGGGCGCAGGTGAGCAGTTCTTC. J is TRBJ2-1 and V is TRBV28, with 8 bases that match TRBD2. The CDR3 has 15 amino acids. V lost 3 bases and J lost 9; bases outside the gene matches: 10. In germline, CDR1 is MDHEN, CDR2 SYDVKM. Full variable domain (missing parts from reference TRBV28 and TRBJ2-1): DVKVTQSSRYLVKRTGEKVFLECVQDMDHENMFWYRQDPGLGLRLIYFSYDVKMKEKGDIPEGYSVSREKKERFSLILESASTNQTSMYLCASSFRSGGAGEQFFGPGTRLTVL.

The rearrangement uses TRBV19 and TRBJ2-2; 12 nucleotides align to TRBD2. The CDR3 has 15 residues. With 5 bases clipped from V and 5 bases from J, the junction kept 3 bases outside the gene matches. The V gene's germline CDR1 is LNHDA and CDR2 SQIVND (reference sequence). For the CDR3, the DNA is TGTGCCAGTAGTCAGACTAGCGGGAGAACCGGGGAGCTGTTTTTT. Residues: CASSQTSGRTGELFF.

The CDR3 bases are TGTGCCAGCTCAGCTAGACAGGCGCTTGGGGAGAACACTGAAGCTTTCTTT. It translates to CASSARQALGENTEAFF. The chain links TRBV18 to TRBJ1-1, with a weak D call TRBD1 (6 bases). The V gene lost 5 bases and the J gene lost 1 base, with 20 bases spanning the gap. This CDR3 spans 17 amino acids. CDR1 is KGHSH, CDR2 LQKENI, per germline.